The 25 T cell receptor beta chains below all came from one sample that was sequenced in a study of shared clonotypes between healthy human individuals. Produced via immunoSEQ multiplex PCR; TCRdb's table is partial and in-frame only. The sample comprises some 2 million clones, 85% to 95% of which are singletons, and roughly 1% rests with the top ten. Naive CD8 cells, CD45RO-negative and positively selected for CCR7, excluded terminally differentiated effector memory CD45RA+ cells. What was sequenced was naive CD8+ T cells sorted from blood. Receptors originate from a man aged 18 to 30 in good health.

The table lists this clone with a count of one. V is TRBV10-1 and J is TRBJ2-1; D is unclear. The V end was cut by 6 bases, the J end by 4 bases, with 13 bases between. CDR1 is WNHNN and CDR2 is SYGVQD in the germline V gene (reference sequence). CDR3 size: 14 residues. The chain's CDR3 is CASSHTTDYNEQFF. DNA of the CDR3: TGCGCCAGCAGCCATACGACGGATTACAATGAGCAGTTCTTC.

The V and J genes are TRBV9 and TRBJ2-2; D gene uncertain. CDR1 and CDR2 from the germline V gene are SGDLS and YYNGEE. CDR3 length equals 13 residues. V gave up 6 bases and J gave up 0 bases, with 6 bases separating them. The CDR3 DNA is TGTGCCAGCATCGACGCGAACACCGGGGAGCTGTTTTTT. Residues: CASIDANTGELFF. Together with reference TRBV9 and TRBJ2-2, the CDR3 gives the full variable domain: DSGVTQTPKHLITATGQRVTLRCSPRSGDLSVYWYQQSLDQGLQFLIQYYNGEERAKGNILERFSAQQFPDLHSELNLSSLELGDSALYFCASIDANTGELFFGEGSRLTVL.

The chain uses TRBV6-5 and TRBJ1-2, with a tentative D call TRBD1 (5 bases). CDR3 length: 13 residues. CDR1 is MNHEY and CDR2 is SVGAGI in the germline V gene. The V end lost 7 bases, the J end lost 14 bases, and 23 bases lay between the germline ends. The CDR3 DNA follows: TGTGCCAGCACCGACGGGACGCTTCCCTCGCTGACCTTC. This sequence encodes CASTDGTLPSLTF.

The chain is built from TRBV4-2 and TRBJ1-1, with D hard to call. CDR1 and CDR2 from the germline V gene are LGHNA and YNFKEQ. The ends were cut back, 2 bases at V and 7 bases at J, with 8 bases in the middle. This CDR3 contains 12 residues. The CDR3 nucleotides read TGTGCCAGCAGCCAAACCGGGATTGAAGCTTTCTTT. This gives the protein CASSQTGIEAFF.

The V call is TRBV2, the J call TRBJ2-7; 9 bases agree with TRBD1. V lost 1 base and J lost 6; bases outside the gene matches: 4. The CDR3 totals 14 residues. CDR1 SNHLY and CDR2 FYNNEI come from the germline V gene. CDR3: CASSEGTGDGEQYF. CDR3 nucleotide sequence: TGTGCCAGCAGTGAAGGGACAGGGGACGGCGAGCAGTACTTC.

The gene calls are TRBV5-1 and TRBJ2-2; 11 bases agree with TRBD2. Germline CDR1 and CDR2: SGHRS and YFSETQ. This CDR3 is built from 17 residues. Trimming at V came to 2 bases and at J to 6 bases, leaving 9 bases not matched to a gene. The DNA of the CDR3 is TGCGCCAGCAGCTTCGAACTAGCGGGAGAAAAACCCGGGGAGCTGTTTTTT. It translates to CASSFELAGEKPGELFF.

This chain joins TRBV9 and TRBJ1-1; weak D call: TRBD1 (5 bases). The CDR3 extends over 14 amino acids. Trimming took 0 bases from V and 3 from J, leaving 9 bases between them. Germline V gene data show CDR1 as SGDLS and CDR2 as YYNGEE. This CDR3 is CASSVEGDDTEAFF. The CDR3 DNA reads TGTGCCAGCAGCGTAGAAGGGGACGACACTGAAGCTTTCTTT.

This clone was seen once. The V call is TRBV4-1, the J call TRBJ1-1, with a possible D match to TRBD1 (5 bases). The CDR3 covers 13 residues. CDR1 MGHRA and CDR2 YSYEKL come from the germline V gene. Trimming took 4 bases from V and 6 from J, leaving 12 bases between them. The CDR3 is CASSLARGSEAFF. The CDR3 region has the DNA TGCGCCAGCAGCCTAGCCCGGGGGTCTGAAGCTTTCTTT.

The CDR3 DNA is TGTGCCAGCAGCCTTACCACAGGGGGCCTCTCCTACGAGCAGTACTTC. Encoded protein: CASSLTTGGLSYEQYF. This rearrangement joins TRBV7-9 to TRBJ2-7; the match to TRBD1 covers 9 bases. With 5 bases clipped from V and 0 bases from J, the junction kept 8 bases outside the gene matches. The CDR3 runs 16 residues. Per germline, CDR1 SEHNR and CDR2 FQNEAQ (reference sequence).

This sequence joins TRBV30 and TRBJ1-2; D call uncertain. The length of the CDR3 is 15 residues. V dropped 0 bases and J dropped 1 base, with 12 bases sitting between them. Per germline, CDR1 GTSNPN and CDR2 SVGIG (reference sequence). The CDR3 coding sequence is TGTGCCTGGAGTGTACCGATGGGGATTAACTATGGCTACACCTTC. It specifies CAWSVPMGINYGYTF.

To note about this clone: The same CDR3 is also encoded by other DNA sequences in this sample. The J gene is TRBJ2-1, the V gene TRBV9; D unclear. CDR3 size: 14 residues. CDR1 is SGDLS, CDR2 YYNGEE, per germline. Trimming took off 0 bases at V and 1 base at J, with 5 bases between the two ends. The CDR3 loop is CASSVGSSYNEQFF. CDR3 nucleotides: TGTGCCAGCAGCGTAGGGTCTTCCTACAATGAGCAGTTCTTC.

The chain uses TRBV28 and TRBJ1-1; 7 bases agree with TRBD1. The CDR3 spans 16 residues. CDR1 is MDHEN, CDR2 SYDVKM, per germline. J lost 0 bases, V lost 3 bases, and 7 bases had no gene match. The CDR3 DNA is TGTGCCAGCAGTTTCACCACAGGGGCACTGAACACTGAAGCTTTCTTT. It codes for CASSFTTGALNTEAFF.

V is TRBV11-2 and J is TRBJ2-7; either TRBD1 or TRBD2 may fit D (5 bases each). Looked up from germline, CDR1 is SGHAT and CDR2 is FQNNGV. The V end was cut by 1 base, the J end by 2 bases, with 15 bases between. CDR3 length: 16 residues. CDR3 protein: CASSLVSGRGPYEQYF. The CDR3 DNA reads TGTGCCAGCAGCTTAGTCTCGGGCCGGGGCCCCTACGAGCAGTACTTC.

This clone was observed a single time. The V call is TRBV9, the J call TRBJ1-4, with D uncertain. This CDR3 has 15 amino acids. The germline V gene encodes CDR1 SGDLS and CDR2 YYNGEE. V was pared by 4 bases and J by 0 bases, with 10 bases between. CDR3 in amino acids: CASSQDGATNEKLFF. CDR3 in DNA: TGTGCCAGCAGCCAGGACGGGGCAACTAATGAAAAACTGTTTTTT.

The chain recombines TRBV5-6 with TRBJ2-7; 7 bases are shared with TRBD2. Germline trimming cut 2 bases from V and 5 bases from J; bases unmatched to any gene: 4. This CDR3 has 13 amino acids. From germline, CDR1 is SGHDT and CDR2 YYEEEE. DNA of the CDR3: TGTGCCAGCAGCTTTTGGGGGGGAAACGAGCAGTACTTC. Its translation: CASSFWGGNEQYF.

This rearrangement joins TRBV6-1 to TRBJ2-7, with D unclear. Trimming stripped 2 bases from V and 5 bases from J, with 13 bases between. This CDR3 spans 14 amino acids. Germline V gene data show CDR1 as MNHNS and CDR2 as SASEGT. The CDR3 DNA reads TGTGCCAGCAGTGAAATCGGCGTTTTCGACGAGCAGTACTTC. Translation: CASSEIGVFDEQYF.

Comment on this clone: Other nucleotide sequences in the sample specify the same CDR3. V gene TRBV9 combines with J gene TRBJ2-1; the D gene is possibly TRBD2 (6 bases). CDR3 length: 15 amino acids. Germline CDR1 and CDR2: SGDLS and YYNGEE. Trimming pared 0 bases from V and 2 bases from J, leaving 9 bases between. The CDR3 loop is CASSVGAGTYNEQFF. The DNA for the CDR3 is TGTGCCAGCAGCGTAGGGGCGGGAACCTACAATGAGCAGTTCTTC.

V and J are TRBV5-4 and TRBJ2-7; D gene unclear. V shed 1 base and J shed 5 bases, with 10 bases lying between them. There are 13 residues in the CDR3. Germline-derived CDR1 and CDR2 are SGHNT and YYREEE (reference sequence). The CDR3 here is CASSLSGLDEQYF. CDR3 bases: TGTGCCAGCAGCTTGTCCGGGTTAGACGAGCAGTACTTC. Full variable domain (outside the CDR3, taken from reference TRBV5-4 and TRBJ2-7): ETGVTQSPTHLIKTRGQQVTLRCSSQSGHNTVSWYQQALGQGPQFIFQYYREEENGRGNFPPRFSGLQFPNYSSELNVNALELDDSALYLCASSLSGLDEQYFGPGTRLTVT.

A word on this clone: The same CDR3 is also encoded by other DNA sequences in this sample. The chain joins TRBV30 to TRBJ1-5, with D perhaps TRBD1 (5 bases). Germline values: CDR1 GTSNPN, CDR2 SVGIG (reference sequence). Trimming removed 5 bases from V and 4 bases from J, with 9 bases in between. This CDR3 is built from 12 residues. The CDR3 spells CAWDSENQPQHF. CDR3 in DNA: TGTGCCTGGGACAGTGAGAATCAGCCCCAGCATTTT.

As concerns this clone: At the DNA level, this CDR3 is encoded by other sequences in the same sample as well. The V gene is TRBV9, the J gene TRBJ2-7, with D possibly TRBD1 on 6 matching bases. In germline, CDR1 is SGDLS, CDR2 YYNGEE. This CDR3 is 14 amino acids long. Trimming removed 0 bases from V and 3 bases from J, with 10 bases in between. The CDR3 bases are TGTGCCAGCAGCGTAGGGGGGACAAACTACGAGCAGTACTTC. Protein: CASSVGGTNYEQYF.

On this clone itself: Different DNA sequences within this sample yield the same CDR3. This sequence joins TRBV5-6 and TRBJ1-1; no reliable D call. V was cut by 0 bases and J by 1 base, with 4 bases left in between. The CDR3 loop spans 13 amino acids. CDR1 is SGHDT and CDR2 is YYEEEE in the germline V gene. CDR3 sequence: CASSLAENTEAFF. The CDR3 DNA reads TGTGCCAGCAGCTTGGCAGAGAACACTGAAGCTTTCTTT.

The V and J genes are TRBV5-6 and TRBJ1-2, with no clear D. From germline, CDR1 is SGHDT and CDR2 YYEEEE. V was cut by 1 base and J by 7 bases, with 14 bases left in between. This CDR3 contains 14 residues. In DNA, the CDR3 is TGTGCCAGCAGCTTGCTAACGGACTGGGGTGGCTACACCTTC. This gives the protein CASSLLTDWGGYTF.

The gene calls are TRBV11-2 and TRBJ2-1; D gene ambiguous. The CDR3 is made up of 16 amino acids. Between the trimmed V and J ends, which lost 0 bases and 3 bases, there was a span of 12 bases. Germline V CDR1 and CDR2: SGHAT, FQNNGV. CDR3 sequence reads: CASSLEAELLYNEQFF. The CDR3, as DNA: TGTGCCAGCAGCTTAGAGGCTGAACTACTCTACAATGAGCAGTTCTTC.

This rearrangement joins TRBV27 to TRBJ2-2, with TRBD2 matching over 12 bases. The CDR3 runs to 16 residues. V shed 3 bases and J 6 bases; nucleotides not matched to a gene: 5. In germline, CDR1 is MNHEY, CDR2 SMNVEV (reference sequence). The CDR3 nucleotides are TGTGCCAGCAGTTTTCTAGCGGGAGGGCCCCCCGGGGAGCTGTTTTTT. This gives the protein CASSFLAGGPPGELFF.

The chain recombines TRBV4-1 with TRBJ1-1; 7 bases line up with TRBD1. After removal of 0 bases from V and 6 bases from J, the junction contained 10 bases not matched to a gene. The CDR3 contains 16 residues. CDR1 and CDR2 (germline): MGHRA, YSYEKL. The CDR3 is CASSQDLLDRWAEAFF. CDR3 sequence (DNA): TGCGCCAGCAGCCAAGATCTACTGGACAGGTGGGCTGAAGCTTTCTTT.